This T cell receptor beta chain originates from a study of T cells after yellow fever vaccination. Study details: Fractions of limited cellularity were prepared by means of SMART-Seq v4 Ultra Low Input. Regarding the study as a whole: Detected again after the booster were most primary-vaccination clones, at approximately 95% CD4 and 70% to 90% CD8. Just a small share of clonotypes turned up in the CD4 compartment as well as the CD8 compartment.

Each CDR3 protein gets one entry after TCRdb re-called the 5' RACE reads with MiXCR. Found here are 200,000 to 300,000 distinct CDR3 sequences, around 13% of them singletons; the top ten hold approximately 0.49%. From germline, CDR1 is DFQATT and CDR2 SNEGSKA (reference sequence). V shed 5 bases and J 8 bases; nucleotides not matched to a gene: 5. The CDR3 loop spans 12 amino acids. To note about this clonotype: Its antigen is undetermined.

Here the sequenced sample was CD4+ T cells sorted from PBMCs, taken 45 days after the yellow fever booster vaccination. This rearrangement joins TRBV20-1 to TRBJ1-4, with 7 bases lining up with TRBD1. The sequence was collected from a man between 25 and 39 years old who received the YFV17D yellow fever vaccine. The chain's CDR3 is CSARQGLEKLFF. CDR3 bases: TGCAGTGCTCGACAGGGATTGGAAAAACTGTTTTTT.